Listed here is a single TCR beta chain. This specimen belongs to a study of blood T cell repertoires in COVID-19. The data were produced by immunoSEQ multiplex PCR, yet TCRdb's version contains in-frame clones alone and is incomplete. The sample records 68,000 or so clones, 79% being singletons. The ends were cut back, 2 bases at V and 5 bases at J, with 4 bases in the middle. Germline CDR1 reads LGHDT; CDR2 reads YNNKEL (reference sequence). This CDR3 is built from 12 residues. The origin of this receptor is a human donor in a cohort sampled during active COVID-19. Input material: peripheral blood. The V call is TRBV3-1 (or the pseudogene TRBV3-2), the J call TRBJ1-5; D remains unclear. This chain's CDR3 is CASSQLDQPQHF. Written as DNA, the CDR3 is TGTGCCAGCAGCCAACTTGATCAGCCCCAGCATTTT.